The 20 T cell receptor beta chains listed next were all sequenced from one sample in a study of identical twins. Each CDR3 protein is one row after TCRdb ran MiXCR on the 5' RACE reads. The sample records roughly 1,500,000 distinct CDR3 sequences, about 32% being singletons. The sequenced sample consisted of cord blood. The receptors were gathered from a newborn girl in good health.

This chain joins TRBV6-6 and TRBJ2-7, with TRBD1 identical over 8 bases. The CDR3 is 15 amino acids. V shed 6 bases, J shed 5 bases, and the junction held 12 bases outside the gene matches. Germline assignment: CDR1 MNHNY and CDR2 SVGAGI (reference sequence). CDR3 DNA sequence: TGTGCCAGCAGCGAACGGACAGGGTCAACTGACGAGCAGTACTTC. As protein: CASSERTGSTDEQYF.

This CDR3 reads CSARQVPYEQYF. CDR3 in DNA: TGCAGTGCTAGGCAAGTGCCCTACGAGCAGTACTTC. The chain joins TRBV20-1 to TRBJ2-4; D not resolved. The closer fit of TRBJ2-7 to the DNA end suggests the J call may be wrong. CDR1 is DFQATT, CDR2 SNEGSKA, per germline (reference sequence). This CDR3 comprises 12 residues.

V and J are TRBV6-6 and TRBJ1-2; 9 bases fit TRBD1. CDR3 length: 16 amino acids. V lost 6 bases, J lost 2 bases, and 10 bases stayed unmatched. Germline V gene data show CDR1 as MNHNY and CDR2 as SVGAGI (reference sequence). The CDR3 sequence: CASRDRDRAINYGYTF. In nucleotides, the CDR3 is TGTGCCAGCAGGGACCGGGACAGGGCTATCAACTATGGCTACACCTTC.

In its sample, this clonotype was seen a few times. V gene TRBV12-3 or TRBV12-4 combines with J gene TRBJ2-1, with 11 nucleotides matching TRBD2. The CDR3 totals 18 residues. Trimming took 6 bases from V and 0 from J; bases not matched to a gene: 10. CDR3 bases: TGTGCCAGCAGGGGACTAGCGGCCGAACCAAACTCCTACAATGAGCAGTTCTTC. This translates into CASRGLAAEPNSYNEQFF.

This clonotype was seen a handful of times. The rearrangement joins TRBV10-3 to TRBJ2-7, with a tentative D call TRBD1 (6 bases). V lost 7 bases and J 1 base, leaving 14 bases between the germline ends. There are 14 residues in the CDR3. Germline V gives CDR1 ENHRY, CDR2 SYGVKD. CDR3 amino acids: CAITPQTGSYEQYF. CDR3 nucleotide sequence: TGTGCCATCACTCCACAGACAGGTTCCTACGAGCAGTACTTC.

This clonotype was seen more than once but under ten times. V and J are TRBV6-4 and TRBJ2-4; maybe TRBD2 (6 bases). This CDR3 spans 14 amino acids. CDR1 and CDR2 from the germline V gene are MRHNA and SNTAGT. V dropped 4 bases and J dropped 13 bases, with 20 bases sitting between them. CDR3 sequence reads: CASSAPGRLVVQYF. The CDR3, as DNA: TGTGCCAGCAGTGCCCCCGGGAGACTAGTCGTGCAGTACTTC.

The rearrangement joins TRBV10-3 to TRBJ2-1; TRBD2 matches at 11 bases. The CDR3 loop spans 15 amino acids. The ends lost 8 bases at V and 10 bases at J; junction bases unmatched: 13. CDR1 is ENHRY and CDR2 is SYGVKD in the germline V gene. CDR3 sequence: CAIDSGTSGSYEQFF. DNA of the CDR3: TGTGCCATCGACTCTGGGACTAGCGGTTCCTACGAGCAGTTCTTC.

V is TRBV20-1 and J is TRBJ2-2; 12 nucleotides line up with TRBD2. V was clipped by 3 bases and J by 5 bases; unmatched bases: 10. In germline, CDR1 is DFQATT, CDR2 SNEGSKA (reference sequence). This CDR3 contains 17 residues. CDR3 sequence reads: CSASFLAGGPGTGELFF. The CDR3 DNA follows: TGCAGTGCTAGTTTTCTAGCGGGAGGGCCCGGAACCGGGGAGCTGTTTTTT.

The genes are TRBV4-2 and TRBJ1-4, with TRBD1 matching 8 bases. Germline CDR1 and CDR2: LGHNA and YNFKEQ. J lost 8 bases, V lost 4 bases, and 9 bases had no gene match. The CDR3 contains 15 residues. The CDR3 protein is CASSPVGQGEEKLFF. The DNA for the CDR3 is TGTGCCAGCAGCCCGGTCGGACAGGGCGAGGAAAAACTGTTTTTT.

This clonotype was detected ten times or more. CDR3 DNA sequence: TGCGCCAGCAGCATAACCGGGACACACAAAGAGACCCAGTACTTC. As protein: CASSITGTHKETQYF. The gene calls are TRBV5-1 and TRBJ2-5; a possible D gene is TRBD1 (6 bases). The CDR3 contains 15 residues. V lost 4 bases and J lost 3, with 16 bases in between. Germline CDR1 reads SGHRS; CDR2 reads YFSETQ.

This clonotype was seen ten or more times. The genes are TRBV29-1 and TRBJ2-1; TRBD2 is a possible D gene (6 bases). CDR3 length equals 17 residues. The V gene lost 0 bases and the J gene lost 2 bases, with 17 bases spanning the gap. In germline, CDR1 is SQVTM, CDR2 ANQGSEA. CDR3 bases: TGCAGCGTTGAAGAAGGTGAGACTAGTCCCACCTACAATGAGCAGTTCTTC. Amino acid sequence: CSVEEGETSPTYNEQFF.

The table lists this clonotype with many counts. This chain uses TRBV10-3 with TRBJ2-7, with D possibly being TRBD1 (5 bases). The CDR3 covers 12 residues. V shed 8 bases and J shed 0 bases, with 8 bases lying between them. Germline V lookup: CDR1 ENHRY, CDR2 SYGVKD. The CDR3: CAIGQGSYEQYF. The DNA for the CDR3 is TGTGCCATCGGGCAGGGCTCCTACGAGCAGTACTTC.

The CDR3 protein is CASSFRTVSWNQPQHF. CDR3 sequence (DNA): TGTGCCAGCAGTTTTAGGACAGTAAGCTGGAATCAGCCCCAGCATTTT. This chain joins TRBV28 and TRBJ1-5; the D gene is possibly TRBD1 (6 bases). The CDR3 runs to 16 residues. Trimming left V 3 bases short and J 4 bases short, with 16 bases between. Per the germline V gene, CDR1 is MDHEN and CDR2 is SYDVKM.

Here the CDR3 reads CASSLGSLAGESGSYNEQFF. CDR3 nucleotides: TGTGCCAGCAGCTTAGGGAGCCTAGCGGGAGAGAGTGGGTCCTACAATGAGCAGTTCTTC. J is TRBJ2-1 and V is TRBV11-2; 10 bases map to TRBD2. Germline values: CDR1 SGHAT, CDR2 FQNNGV. J was trimmed by 1 base and V by 1 base; bases with no gene match: 13. This CDR3 comprises 20 residues.

There are a few counts of this clonotype. The J gene is TRBJ1-4, the V gene TRBV7-2; 9 nucleotides line up with TRBD1. CDR3 length equals 15 residues. The V gene end was trimmed by 3 bases and the J gene end by 7 bases; junction bases not matched to a gene: 6. Germline V CDR1 and CDR2: SGHTA, FQGNSA. The CDR3 nucleotides are TGTGCCAGCAGCTTTAAAAGGGGACAGGGTGAAAAACTGTTTTTT. Translation: CASSFKRGQGEKLFF.

This clonotype has just a few counts. The V and J genes are TRBV7-2 and TRBJ2-1; the D gene is possibly TRBD2 (5 bases). CDR1 is SGHTA, CDR2 FQGNSA, per germline. The CDR3 has 14 amino acids. The V and J ends lost 6 bases and 4 bases respectively, with 13 bases between them. CDR3 nucleotides: TGTGCCAGCAGTGGCTTGAGGGATTACAATGAGCAGTTCTTC. Protein: CASSGLRDYNEQFF. Variable domain in full (rest from reference TRBV7-2 and TRBJ2-1): GAGVSQSPSNKVTEKGKDVELRCDPISGHTALYWYRQSLGQGLEFLIYFQGNSAPDKSGLPSDRFSAERTGGSVSTLTIQRTQQEDSAVYLCASSGLRDYNEQFFGPGTRLTVL.

The chain combines TRBV3-1 with TRBJ1-1; 11 bases agree with TRBD1. This CDR3 is 17 amino acids long. V was pared by 1 base and J by 0 bases, with 4 bases of the junction left unmatched. From germline, CDR1 is LGHDT and CDR2 YNNKEL (reference sequence). The chain's CDR3 is CASSQGTGGRMNTEAFF. The CDR3 DNA reads as TGTGCCAGCAGCCAAGGGACAGGGGGCCGGATGAACACTGAAGCTTTCTTT.

This chain joins TRBV27 and TRBJ2-7, with D hard to call. Germline V gene data show CDR1 as MNHEY and CDR2 as SMNVEV (reference sequence). The CDR3 runs 15 residues. Trimming left V 6 bases short and J 2 bases short, with 17 bases between. CDR3 region: CASSPEVRGAYEQYF. In DNA, the CDR3 is TGTGCCAGCAGCCCCGAAGTACGTGGAGCCTACGAGCAGTACTTC.

This clonotype was recorded at least ten times. The chain carries TRBV20-1 and TRBJ2-5, with 9 positions matching TRBD2. J lost 1 base, V lost 5 bases, and 5 bases had no gene match. This CDR3 region has 14 residues. Germline assignment: CDR1 DFQATT and CDR2 SNEGSKA (reference sequence). The CDR3 spells CSAAGLAPQETQYF. The CDR3 nucleotides read TGCAGTGCTGCAGGACTAGCGCCCCAAGAGACCCAGTACTTC.

This clonotype was observed a few times. The chain joins TRBV20-1 to TRBJ2-5, with a weak D call TRBD1 (7 bases). Germline-derived CDR1 and CDR2 are DFQATT and SNEGSKA (reference sequence). The CDR3 totals 15 residues. Trimming pared 4 bases from V and 2 bases from J, leaving 17 bases between. The DNA of the CDR3 is TGCAGTGCTACCCACTCGACAGGGAGGCAAGAGACCCAGTACTTC. Its translation: CSATHSTGRQETQYF.